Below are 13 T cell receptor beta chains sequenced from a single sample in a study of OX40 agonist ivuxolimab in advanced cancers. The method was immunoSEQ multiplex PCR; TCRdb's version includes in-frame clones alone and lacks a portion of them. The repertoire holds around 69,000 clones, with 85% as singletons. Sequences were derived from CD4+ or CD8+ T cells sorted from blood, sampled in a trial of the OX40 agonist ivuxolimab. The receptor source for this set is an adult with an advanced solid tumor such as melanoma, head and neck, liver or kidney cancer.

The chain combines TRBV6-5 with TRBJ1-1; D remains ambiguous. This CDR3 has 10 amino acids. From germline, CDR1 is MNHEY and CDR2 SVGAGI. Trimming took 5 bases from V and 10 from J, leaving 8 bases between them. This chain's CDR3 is CASSDERAFF. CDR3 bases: TGTGCCAGCAGTGACGAGCGAGCTTTCTTT.

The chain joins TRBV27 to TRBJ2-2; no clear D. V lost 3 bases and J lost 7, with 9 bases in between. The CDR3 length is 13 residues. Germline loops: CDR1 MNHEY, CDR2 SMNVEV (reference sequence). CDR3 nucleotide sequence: TGTGCCAGCAGTTTGCGTCACCTCGGGGAGCTGTTTTTT. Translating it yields CASSLRHLGELFF.

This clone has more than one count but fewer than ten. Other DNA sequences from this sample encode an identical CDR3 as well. The DNA for the CDR3 is TGTGCCAGCTCACCTCAAGAGACCCAGTACTTC. Translation gives CASSPQETQYF. The V gene is TRBV18, the J gene TRBJ2-5; D is uncertain. Germline V gene data show CDR1 as KGHSH and CDR2 as LQKENI. With 3 bases removed from V and 2 bases from J, the gap between germline ends came to 1 base. The CDR3 covers 11 residues.

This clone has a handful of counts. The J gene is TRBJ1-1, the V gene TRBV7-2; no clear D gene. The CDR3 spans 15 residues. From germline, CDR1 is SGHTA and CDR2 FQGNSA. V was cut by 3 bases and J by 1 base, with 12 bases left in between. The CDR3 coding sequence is TGTGCCAGCAGCTTGATGTTACTGCCGAACACTGAAGCTTTCTTT. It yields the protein CASSLMLLPNTEAFF.

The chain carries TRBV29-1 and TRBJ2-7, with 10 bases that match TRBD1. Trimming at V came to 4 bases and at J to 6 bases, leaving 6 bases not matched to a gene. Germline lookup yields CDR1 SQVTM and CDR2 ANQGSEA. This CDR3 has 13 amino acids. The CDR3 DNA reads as TGCAGCGTTGTGACAGGGGGCTTGCGCGAGCAGTACTTC. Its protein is CSVVTGGLREQYF.

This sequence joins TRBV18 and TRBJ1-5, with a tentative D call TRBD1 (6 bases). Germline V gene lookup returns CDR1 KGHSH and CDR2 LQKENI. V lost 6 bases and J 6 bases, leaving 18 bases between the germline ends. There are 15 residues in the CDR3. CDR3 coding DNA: TGTGCCAGCTCGCTACAGGGTGTGTCGGGTCAGCCCCAGCATTTT. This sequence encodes CASSLQGVSGQPQHF.

The CDR3 sequence: CASSLQGVEKLFF. DNA for the CDR3: TGTGCCAGCAGCTTGCAGGGGGTGGAAAAACTGTTTTTT. The chain is built from TRBV5-4 and TRBJ1-4; TRBD1 agrees at 7 bases. The germline V gene encodes CDR1 SGHNT and CDR2 YYREEE (reference sequence). The CDR3 loop spans 13 amino acids. V shed 1 base, J shed 8 bases, and the junction held 2 bases outside the gene matches.

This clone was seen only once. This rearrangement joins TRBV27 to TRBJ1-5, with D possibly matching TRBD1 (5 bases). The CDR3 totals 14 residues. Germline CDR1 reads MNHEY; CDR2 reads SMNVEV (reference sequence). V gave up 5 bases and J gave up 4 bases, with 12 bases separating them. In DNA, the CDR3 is TGTGCCAGCAGTCATAATCAGGGAAATCAGCCCCAGCATTTT. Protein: CASSHNQGNQPQHF.

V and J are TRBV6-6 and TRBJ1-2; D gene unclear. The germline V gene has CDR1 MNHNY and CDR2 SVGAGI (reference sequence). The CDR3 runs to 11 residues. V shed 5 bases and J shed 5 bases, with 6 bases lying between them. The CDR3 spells CASSASYGYTF. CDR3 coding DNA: TGTGCCAGCAGTGCCTCTTATGGCTACACCTTC.

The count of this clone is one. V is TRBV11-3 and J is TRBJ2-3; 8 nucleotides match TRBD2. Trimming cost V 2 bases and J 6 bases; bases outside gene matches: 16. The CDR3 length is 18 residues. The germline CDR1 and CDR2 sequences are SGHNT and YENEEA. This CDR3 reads CASSLTYGRDWALDTQYF. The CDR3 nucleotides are TGTGCCAGCAGCTTAACCTACGGGAGGGATTGGGCCCTTGATACGCAGTATTTT.

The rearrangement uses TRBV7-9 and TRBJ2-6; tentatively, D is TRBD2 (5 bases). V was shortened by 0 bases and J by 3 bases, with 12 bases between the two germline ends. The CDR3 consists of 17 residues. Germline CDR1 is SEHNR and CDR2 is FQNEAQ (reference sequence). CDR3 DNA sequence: TGTGCCAGCAGCTTAGCGGGAGAGAAGGGTGGGGCCAACGTCCTGACTTTC. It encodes CASSLAGEKGGANVLTF.

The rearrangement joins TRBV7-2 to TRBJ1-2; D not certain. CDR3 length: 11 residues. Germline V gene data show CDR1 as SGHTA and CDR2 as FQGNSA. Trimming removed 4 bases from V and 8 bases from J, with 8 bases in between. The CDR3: CASSWTGGYTF. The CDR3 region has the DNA TGTGCCAGCAGCTGGACTGGGGGCTACACCTTC.

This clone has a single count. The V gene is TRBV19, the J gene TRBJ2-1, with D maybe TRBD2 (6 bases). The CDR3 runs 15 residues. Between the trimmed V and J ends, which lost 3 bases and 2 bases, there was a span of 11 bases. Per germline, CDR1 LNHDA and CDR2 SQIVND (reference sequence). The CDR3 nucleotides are TGTGCCAGTAGTATGGCAGCGGGTACCTACAATGAGCAGTTCTTC. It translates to CASSMAAGTYNEQFF.